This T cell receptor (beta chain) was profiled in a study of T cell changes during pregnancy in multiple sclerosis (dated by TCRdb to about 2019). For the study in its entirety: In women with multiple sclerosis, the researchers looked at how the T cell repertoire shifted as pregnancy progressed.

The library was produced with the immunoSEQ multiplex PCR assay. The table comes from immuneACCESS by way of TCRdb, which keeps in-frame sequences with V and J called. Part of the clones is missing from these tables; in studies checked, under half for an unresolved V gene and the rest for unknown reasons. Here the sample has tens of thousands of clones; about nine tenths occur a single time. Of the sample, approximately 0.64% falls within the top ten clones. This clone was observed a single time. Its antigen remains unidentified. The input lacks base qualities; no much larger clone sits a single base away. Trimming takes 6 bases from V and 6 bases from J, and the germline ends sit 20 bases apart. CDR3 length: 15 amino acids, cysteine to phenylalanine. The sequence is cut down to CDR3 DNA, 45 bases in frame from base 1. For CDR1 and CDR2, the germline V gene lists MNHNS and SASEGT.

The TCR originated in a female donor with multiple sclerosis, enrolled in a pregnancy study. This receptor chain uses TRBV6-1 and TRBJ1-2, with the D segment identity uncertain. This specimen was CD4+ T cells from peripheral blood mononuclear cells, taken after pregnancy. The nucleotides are TGTGCCAGCAGATTGACATACTCCCCCTTTGATGGCTACACCTTC. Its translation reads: CASRLTYSPFDGYTF.